The T cell receptor beta chain under discussion was sequenced for a study of regulatory T cells in long-lasting Graves disease. Across the study: A definition of persistent Graves' disease required over 5 years of antithyroid drugs plus positive TSH receptor antibodies.

A few counts support this clonotype. iRepertoire HTBI primers and Arm-PCR of CDR3 regions built TCR beta libraries. TCRdb ran MiXCR on the multiplex PCR reads and lists one entry per CDR3 protein. The sample includes roughly 470,000 distinct CDR3 sequences, under 25% of them seen just once. Time point noted: persistent/refractory GD, antithyroid drugs over 5 years with positive TRAb. The TCR library was made from RNA extracted from PBMCs. The J segment lost 6 bases and the V segment lost 5 bases, leaving 6 bases of the junction unmatched. The CDR3 extends over 14 amino acids. The sequence was obtained from a female donor with Graves disease. The sample consisted of peripheral blood mononuclear cells (PBMCs), taken when the disease was refractory, from a patient treated with antithyroid drugs. The rearrangement joins TRBV12-3 or TRBV12-4 to TRBJ2-4, with TRBD1 matching over 8 bases. The CDR3 reads CASSQRQGPNIQYF. DNA for the CDR3: TGTGCCAGCAGTCAAAGACAGGGGCCAAACATTCAGTACTTC.